Below are 30 T cell receptor beta chains sequenced from a single sample in a study of radiotherapy plus CTLA-4 blockade in lung cancer. Clones were sequenced by immunoSEQ multiplex PCR, and TCRdb holds only the in-frame ones, with some missing. The sample shows tens of thousands of clones, 78% of them seen only once. The starting material was peripheral blood, obtained from a patient treated with radiotherapy plus ipilimumab. Receptors originate from a human donor with non-small cell lung cancer who had a partial response to radiotherapy plus ipilimumab. Some clones in this sample may be carry-over from other donors' samples.

This chain connects TRBV7-9 to TRBJ2-1, with TRBD1 matching over 8 bases. The germline V gene has CDR1 SEHNR and CDR2 FQNEAQ (reference sequence). V lost 5 bases, J lost 4 bases, and 7 bases stayed unmatched. The CDR3 runs 15 residues. The chain's CDR3 is CASSPDRGQYNEQFF. The CDR3 bases are TGTGCCAGCAGCCCCGACAGGGGTCAATACAATGAGCAGTTCTTC.

This sequence joins TRBV5-1 and TRBJ2-1, with 7 bases aligning to TRBD1. This CDR3 region has 16 residues. The germline CDR1 and CDR2 sequences are SGHRS and YFSETQ. Germline trimming cut 3 bases from V and 0 bases from J; bases unmatched to any gene: 6. The CDR3 bases are TGCGCCAGCAGCTACACAGGGGCGAGCTCCTACAATGAGCAGTTCTTC. Translating it yields CASSYTGASSYNEQFF.

The chain combines TRBV2 with TRBJ2-3, with 10 bases lining up with TRBD2. This CDR3 is built from 16 residues. Germline-derived CDR1 and CDR2 are SNHLY and FYNNEI. J lost 5 bases, V lost 11 bases, and 16 bases had no gene match. This CDR3 reads CAGASKAGGLGDTQYF. DNA of the CDR3: TGTGCCGGAGCCAGTAAAGCGGGAGGGCTGGGAGATACGCAGTATTTT.

The V gene is TRBV7-6, the J gene TRBJ2-2; a weak D match, TRBD1 (5 bases). Trimming shortened V by 1 base and J by 0 bases, and 9 bases separated the two germline ends. Looked up from germline, CDR1 is SGHVS and CDR2 is FNYEAQ. The CDR3 has 16 residues. The CDR3 loop is CASSLVAGTNTGELFF. CDR3 in DNA: TGTGCCAGCAGCTTAGTTGCAGGGACGAACACCGGGGAGCTGTTTTTT.

This chain joins TRBV7-9 and TRBJ2-5, with D possibly being TRBD1 (5 bases). The CDR3 consists of 14 residues. Germline CDR1 SEHNR, CDR2 FQNEAQ (reference sequence). Between the trimmed V and J ends, which lost 0 bases and 2 bases, there was a span of 7 bases. The CDR3 protein is CASSLAGAQETQYF. The CDR3 coding sequence is TGTGCCAGCAGCTTAGCAGGGGCACAAGAGACCCAGTACTTC.

The sample holds a few counts of this clone. The chain joins TRBV21-1 to TRBJ1-5. TRBV21-1 counts as a pseudogene. The CDR3 contains 16 residues. The CDR3 spells CASSKGGPGGSQPQHF. As DNA, the CDR3 is TGTGCCAGCAGCAAAGGGGGCCCTGGGGGGAGTCAGCCCCAGCATTTT.

The V call is TRBV5-5, the J call TRBJ2-7, with a weak D call TRBD1 (6 bases). The V end lost 4 bases, the J end lost 0 bases, and 14 bases lay between the germline ends. Germline CDR1 SGHKS, CDR2 YYEKEE (reference sequence). The CDR3 contains 15 residues. The CDR3 protein is CASSTAGTHSYEQYF. The DNA of the CDR3 is TGTGCCAGCAGCACAGCCGGGACACACTCCTACGAGCAGTACTTC.

This sequence joins TRBV19 and TRBJ2-1; D gene ambiguous. CDR1 LNHDA and CDR2 SQIVND come from the germline V gene (reference sequence). Trimming took off 3 bases at V and 9 bases at J, with 6 bases between the two ends. CDR3 length equals 11 residues. The CDR3 is CASSIGGEQFF. For the CDR3, the DNA is TGTGCCAGTAGTATCGGTGGTGAGCAGTTCTTC.

This sequence joins TRBV25-1 and TRBJ2-3, with 7 bases that match TRBD2. Germline V CDR1 and CDR2: MGHDK, SYGVNS. This CDR3 region has 15 residues. V shed 5 bases and J 0 bases; nucleotides not matched to a gene: 5. The CDR3 coding sequence is TGTGCCAGCAGTTCATGGGGACTAAGCACAGATACGCAGTATTTT. This sequence encodes CASSSWGLSTDTQYF. The whole variable domain, filled in from reference TRBV25-1 and TRBJ2-3, reads EADIYQTPRYLVIGTGKKITLECSQTMGHDKMYWYQQDPGMELHLIHYSYGVNSTEKGDLSSESTVSRIRTEHFPLTLESARPSHTSQYLCASSSWGLSTDTQYFGPGTRLTVL.

This chain connects TRBV29-1 to TRBJ1-4; possible D gene TRBD1, 5 bases. V dropped 5 bases and J dropped 5 bases, with 6 bases sitting between them. Germline V CDR1 and CDR2: SQVTM, ANQGSEA. The CDR3 is 11 residues long. CDR3 nucleotide sequence: TGCAGCGTTAACAGGAATGAAAAACTGTTTTTT. Translation gives CSVNRNEKLFF.

V and J are TRBV29-1 and TRBJ1-1; D is perhaps TRBD1 (6 bases). The CDR3 covers 13 residues. With 6 bases removed from V and 2 bases from J, the gap between germline ends came to 13 bases. CDR1 is SQVTM and CDR2 is ANQGSEA in the germline V gene. The DNA for the CDR3 is TGCAGCGTAGTCAGGGGCGACAACACTGAAGCTTTCTTT. Its translation is CSVVRGDNTEAFF.

There are a few counts of this clone. With a much larger clone just one base away, this may be a read error. The rearrangement joins TRBV25-1 to TRBJ1-1; D possibly corresponds to TRBD1 (5 bases). The CDR3 extends over 12 amino acids. V lost 6 bases and J 1 base, leaving 6 bases between the germline ends. Germline CDR1 and CDR2: MGHDK and SYGVNS. The CDR3: CASSGGNTEAFF. DNA of the CDR3: TGTGCCAGCAGCGGGGGGAACACTGAAGCTTTCTTT.

The gene calls are TRBV19 and TRBJ1-2; TRBD1 aligns across 8 bases. V was pared by 3 bases and J by 5 bases, with 8 bases of the junction left unmatched. CDR1 is LNHDA, CDR2 SQIVND, per germline (reference sequence). The CDR3 length is 15 residues. The chain's CDR3 is CASSIPGGLTYGYTF. As DNA, the CDR3 is TGTGCCAGTAGTATCCCAGGGGGCTTAACGTATGGCTACACCTTC.

This chain links TRBV6-1 with TRBJ1-4; a possible D gene is TRBD1 (5 bases). V was clipped by 7 bases and J by 0 bases, with 12 bases between them. Germline V gene data show CDR1 as MNHNS and CDR2 as SASEGT. CDR3 length: 15 amino acids. Here the CDR3 reads CASTGQGATNEKLFF. The CDR3 nucleotides read TGTGCCAGCACCGGACAAGGAGCAACTAATGAAAAACTGTTTTTT.

The chain recombines TRBV11-3 with TRBJ1-3; weak D call: TRBD1 (6 bases). Between the trimmed V and J ends, which lost 3 bases and 4 bases, there was a span of 10 bases. Germline V gives CDR1 SGHNT, CDR2 YENEEA. This CDR3 contains 14 residues. CDR3 bases: TGTGCCAGCAGCTTGGTAGGGACAGGAAACACCATATATTTT. This translates into CASSLVGTGNTIYF.

The J gene is TRBJ2-5, the V gene TRBV11-2; 7 bases are shared with TRBD2. This CDR3 is 16 amino acids long. Trimming cost V 1 base and J 2 bases; bases outside gene matches: 7. The V gene's germline CDR1 is SGHAT and CDR2 FQNNGV. Written as DNA, the CDR3 is TGTGCCAGCAGCTTAGGGGCTAGCGGAAGACAAGAGACCCAGTACTTC. It encodes CASSLGASGRQETQYF.

This rearrangement joins TRBV7-6 to TRBJ2-2, with D possibly matching TRBD2 (6 bases). The CDR3 extends over 14 amino acids. CDR1 is SGHVS and CDR2 is FNYEAQ in the germline V gene. Trimming shortened V by 1 base and J by 5 bases, and 8 bases separated the two germline ends. The CDR3 protein is CASSLVGGTGELFF. DNA of the CDR3: TGTGCCAGCAGCTTAGTGGGGGGTACCGGGGAGCTGTTTTTT.

A single count supports this clone. The rearrangement joins TRBV6-1 to TRBJ2-1; possible D gene TRBD2, 6 bases. V lost 8 bases and J 5 bases, leaving 16 bases between the germline ends. The CDR3 has 14 residues. CDR1 is MNHNS and CDR2 is SASEGT in the germline V gene. The CDR3 DNA follows: TGTGCCAGCGCACTCGGGGGTTCGAACAATGAGCAGTTCTTC. This codes for CASALGGSNNEQFF.

This clone was seen more than once but under ten times. This chain connects TRBV10-3 to TRBJ1-2, with D unresolved. This CDR3 comprises 13 residues. Germline V CDR1 and CDR2: ENHRY, SYGVKD. V was cut by 3 bases and J by 10 bases, with 15 bases left in between. CDR3 protein: CAISDPKGVYYTF. The CDR3 region has the DNA TGTGCCATCAGTGATCCCAAGGGAGTATACTACACCTTC.

The chain couples TRBV2 to TRBJ1-1; D is unclear. The germline gives CDR1 SNHLY, CDR2 FYNNEI. CDR3 size: 14 residues. The V gene lost 7 bases and the J gene lost 1 base, with 13 bases spanning the gap. This CDR3 is CASNSRDRNTEAFF. The CDR3 DNA reads as TGTGCCAGCAACTCGAGGGATCGGAACACTGAAGCTTTCTTT. Based on the CDR3 plus reference TRBV2 and TRBJ1-1, the full variable domain is EPEVTQTPSHQVTQMGQEVILRCVPISNHLYFYWYRQILGQKVEFLVSFYNNEISEKSEIFDDQFSVERPDGSNFTLKIRSTKLEDSAMYFCASNSRDRNTEAFFGQGTRLTVV.

The chain links TRBV28 to TRBJ2-7; D might be TRBD2 (6 bases). CDR1 is MDHEN and CDR2 is SYDVKM in the germline V gene. V dropped 5 bases and J dropped 4 bases, with 15 bases sitting between them. The CDR3 loop spans 14 amino acids. The CDR3 region is CASSTTPGVYEQYF. The DNA of the CDR3 is TGTGCCAGCAGTACAACCCCGGGGGTGTACGAGCAGTACTTC.

In its sample, this clone was seen many times. The rearrangement uses TRBV2 and TRBJ2-7, with TRBD1 matching over 9 bases. The trim removed 6 bases at V and 7 bases at J, leaving 10 bases unmatched. Germline CDR1 is SNHLY and CDR2 is FYNNEI. This CDR3 is built from 14 residues. This CDR3 reads CASRKEQGAWEQYF. DNA of the CDR3: TGTGCCAGCAGGAAAGAACAGGGGGCGTGGGAGCAGTACTTC. Looking up the rest from reference TRBV2 and TRBJ2-7 gives the full variable domain: EPEVTQTPSHQVTQMGQEVILRCVPISNHLYFYWYRQILGQKVEFLVSFYNNEISEKSEIFDDQFSVERPDGSNFTLKIRSTKLEDSAMYFCASRKEQGAWEQYFGPGTRLTVT.

V is TRBV5-1 and J is TRBJ2-1, with 9 bases aligning to TRBD1. Per germline, CDR1 SGHRS and CDR2 YFSETQ. This CDR3 comprises 15 residues. V dropped 4 bases and J dropped 5; count of bases not matched to a gene: 7. In DNA, the CDR3 is TGCGCCAGCAGCCCCACAGGGGGCTTTAACAATGAGCAGTTCTTC. Its protein is CASSPTGGFNNEQFF. The variable domain in full, completed from reference TRBV5-1 and TRBJ2-1, reads KAGVTQTPRYLIKTRGQQVTLSCSPISGHRSVSWYQQTPGQGLQFLFEYFSETQRNKGNFPGRFSGRQFSNSRSEMNVSTLELGDSALYLCASSPTGGFNNEQFFGPGTRLTVL.

The CDR3, as DNA: TGCGCCAGCAGCCAAGATATTGGGGCCCGCCGAGGAGTTCGCACTGAAGCTTTCTTT. Translation: CASSQDIGARRGVRTEAFF. The chain carries TRBV4-3 and TRBJ1-1; possible D gene TRBD1, 5 bases. From germline, CDR1 is LGHNA and CDR2 YSLEER. V shed 0 bases and J shed 4 bases, with 24 bases lying between them. This CDR3 has 19 amino acids.

The V gene is TRBV7-3, the J gene TRBJ2-2; tentatively, D is TRBD1 (5 bases). Trimming removed 5 bases from V and 6 bases from J, with 13 bases in between. The CDR3 contains 14 residues. From germline, CDR1 is SGHTA and CDR2 FQGTGA. The CDR3 bases are TGTGCCAGCAGCCCAGGGCGTTTTGCCGGGGAGCTGTTTTTT. Protein product: CASSPGRFAGELFF.

This rearrangement joins TRBV10-1 to TRBJ2-7; TRBD2 is a possible D gene (6 bases). The ends were cut back, 7 bases at V and 3 bases at J, with 19 bases in the middle. CDR3 size: 15 residues. Per the germline V gene, CDR1 is WNHNN and CDR2 is SYGVQD (reference sequence). The CDR3 coding sequence is TGCGCCAGCAACGAAGGGAGGCGGGGCTTCTACGAGCAGTACTTC. It is translated as CASNEGRRGFYEQYF.

The genes are TRBV5-1 and TRBJ1-4; 8 bases are shared with TRBD1. CDR1 is SGHRS and CDR2 is YFSETQ in the germline V gene. The junction had 7 bases not matched to a gene; V was cut back by 4 bases and J by 8 bases. CDR3 length: 14 amino acids. The CDR3 sequence: CASSDDRGGEKLFF. In DNA form, the CDR3 reads TGCGCCAGCAGCGACGACAGGGGTGGGGAAAAACTGTTTTTT.

The genes are TRBV19 and TRBJ2-7, with TRBD2 as a possible D gene (5 bases). The length of the CDR3 is 15 residues. CDR1 LNHDA and CDR2 SQIVND come from the germline V gene (reference sequence). Between the trimmed V and J ends, which lost 1 base and 6 bases, there was a span of 16 bases. CDR3 sequence (DNA): TGTGCCAGTAGTATAGTGGCCGTCAGTGCGGGCGAGCAGTACTTC. This codes for CASSIVAVSAGEQYF.

The chain joins TRBV7-7 to TRBJ2-2; 8 nucleotides match TRBD1. The V and J ends lost 5 bases and 3 bases, in that order; junction bases with no gene match: 5. The CDR3 runs to 15 residues. Germline CDR1 reads SSHAT; CDR2 reads FNYEAQ (reference sequence). In DNA, the CDR3 is TGTGCCAGCAGCCCGCAGGGGGCCGACACCGGGGAGCTGTTTTTT. Amino acid sequence: CASSPQGADTGELFF.

This clone was seen a handful of times. V and J are TRBV7-9 and TRBJ2-2, with D perhaps TRBD2 (5 bases). The CDR3 is 13 amino acids. Germline CDR1 reads SEHNR; CDR2 reads FQNEAQ (reference sequence). V lost 3 bases to trimming and J lost 7 bases, with 9 bases between them. CDR3 region: CASSFFGNGELFF. CDR3 DNA sequence: TGTGCCAGCAGCTTTTTCGGGAACGGGGAGCTGTTTTTT.